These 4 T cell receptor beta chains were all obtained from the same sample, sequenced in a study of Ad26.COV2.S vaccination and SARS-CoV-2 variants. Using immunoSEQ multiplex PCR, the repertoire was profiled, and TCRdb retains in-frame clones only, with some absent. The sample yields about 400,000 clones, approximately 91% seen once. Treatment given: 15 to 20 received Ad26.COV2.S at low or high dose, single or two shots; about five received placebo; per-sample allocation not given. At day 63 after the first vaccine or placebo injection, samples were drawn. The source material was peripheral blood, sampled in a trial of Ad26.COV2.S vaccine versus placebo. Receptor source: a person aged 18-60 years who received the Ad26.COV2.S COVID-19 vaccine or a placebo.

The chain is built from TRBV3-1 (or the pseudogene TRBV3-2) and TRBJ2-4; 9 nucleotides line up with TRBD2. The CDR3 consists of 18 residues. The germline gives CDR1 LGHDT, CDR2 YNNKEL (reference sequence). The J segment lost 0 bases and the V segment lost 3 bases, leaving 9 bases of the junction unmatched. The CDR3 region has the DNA TGTGCCAGCAGCCAGTTTTCCGGACTAGCGATAGCCAAAAACATTCAGTACTTC. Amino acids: CASSQFSGLAIAKNIQYF.

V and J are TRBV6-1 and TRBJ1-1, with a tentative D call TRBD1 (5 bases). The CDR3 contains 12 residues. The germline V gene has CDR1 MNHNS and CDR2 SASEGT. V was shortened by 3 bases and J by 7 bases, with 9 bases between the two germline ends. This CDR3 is CASSEGTLEAFF. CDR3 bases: TGTGCCAGCAGTGAGGGGACCCTTGAAGCTTTCTTT.

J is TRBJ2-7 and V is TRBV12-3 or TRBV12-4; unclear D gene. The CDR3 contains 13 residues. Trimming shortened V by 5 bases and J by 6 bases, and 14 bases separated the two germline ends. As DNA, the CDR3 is TGTGCCAGCAGTACCGCCTCCCTGAGCGAGCAGTACTTC. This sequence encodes CASSTASLSEQYF.

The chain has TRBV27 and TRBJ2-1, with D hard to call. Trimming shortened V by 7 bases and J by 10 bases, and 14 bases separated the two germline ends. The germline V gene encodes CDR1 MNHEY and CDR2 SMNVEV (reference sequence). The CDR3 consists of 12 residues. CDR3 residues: CASTPGFGEQFF. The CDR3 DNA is TGTGCCAGCACCCCGGGCTTTGGGGAGCAGTTCTTC.